These 2 T cell receptor beta chains were all obtained from the same sample, sequenced in a study of technical replicates of blood from a few donors. The protocol was immunoSEQ multiplex PCR, while the TCRdb copy is restricted to in-frame clones and leaves out a portion. The sample shows tens of thousands of clones, approximately 89% of them seen only once. Sequencing used PBMCs. The source is a human donor in good health. Some clones in this sample may be carry-over from other donors' samples.

J is TRBJ1-2 and V is TRBV2; D is ambiguous. Germline CDR1 reads SNHLY; CDR2 reads FYNNEI. Trimming cost V 0 bases and J 7 bases, with 9 bases left between them. The CDR3 covers 13 residues. For the CDR3, the DNA is TGTGCCAGCAGTGAAGCGCTTCGGGTTGGCTACACCTTC. Translation: CASSEALRVGYTF. The variable domain in full, completed from reference TRBV2 and TRBJ1-2, reads EPEVTQTPSHQVTQMGQEVILRCVPISNHLYFYWYRQILGQKVEFLVSFYNNEISEKSEIFDDQFSVERPDGSNFTLKIRSTKLEDSAMYFCASSEALRVGYTFGSGTRLTVV.

This chain's CDR3 is CASSLLRDRGRNEQFF. The CDR3, as DNA: TGCGCCAGCAGCCTCCTCCGGGACAGGGGGCGAAATGAGCAGTTCTTC. The J gene is TRBJ2-1, the V gene TRBV4-1; 12 bases align to TRBD1. The V gene end was trimmed by 4 bases and the J gene end by 7 bases; junction bases not matched to a gene: 8. Per the germline V gene, CDR1 is MGHRA and CDR2 is YSYEKL. The CDR3 covers 16 residues.